Included here is one T cell receptor beta chain sequence, with context. Its antigen remains undetermined. No much larger clone exists at a distance of one base, and base qualities are not known. Sample time point, as interpreted from the label and publication: sample taken at primary tumor resection. For TCR sequencing, whole RNA was extracted from tumor and nontumor lung tissue, or from cryopreserved PBMC samples, and no cell sorting was done. Samples were obtained from 72 patients with early-stage, untreated non-small cell lung cancer from the lung TRACERx cohort. Patients were selected for TCR sequencing only if sufficient RNA was available from at least two tumor regions. The data were obtained in a study of spatial heterogeneity in lung cancer (dated by TCRdb to the late 2010s). Broadly, across the study: Beta-chain transcripts were consistently detected in greater numbers than alpha-chain transcripts, which likely reflected higher beta-chain transcript abundance. The study quantitatively compared TCR alpha and beta repertoires across multiple tumor regions, matched nontumor lung and blood in non-small cell lung cancer. In the raw uncorrected reads, each unique combination of TCR and UMI appeared on average more than ten times. The study linked features of the TCR repertoire to counts of nonsynonymous mutations, which were determined by whole-exome sequencing of tumor tissue. At surgery, both alpha and beta chains were TCR-sequenced in over 200 tumor regions, about 61 matched nontumor lung samples and around 50 PBMC samples.

The paper as a whole reports these results and caveats: Confirming at a functional level the hypothesis that regional TCRs recognize regional mutations was considered to require additional single-cell paired TCR alpha and beta sequencing. Ubiquitous expanded tumor TCRs were detected in blood more often at tumor resection than at routine follow-up.

Libraries were prepared through 5' RACE. The listed sequencing device is NextSeq 500. In the TCR library protocol, a unique molecular identifier was attached to each TCR cDNA molecule so that PCR and sequencing errors could be corrected. Per the source publication's procedure: TCR identification, UMI-based error correction and CDR3 extraction were all carried out with Decombinator tools. Expanded TCRs were defined as those above a frequency of 2 per 1,000, corresponding to the top 1% of the tumor frequency distribution. Rényi diversity was computed with the R vegan package after subsampling each repertoire 100 times to 5,000 TCRs. To build CDR3 similarity networks, amino acid triplet string-kernel similarity was used, and CDR3s were connected when their pairwise similarity was above 0.82. TCRdb reran the public reads through fastp at Q25 and MiXCR, keeping productive beta chains. Entries are consolidated by CDR3 protein sequence, retaining the most common genes and DNA. TCRdb's processing, not the authors', yielded these V and J calls. This sample gives about 92,000 distinct CDR3 sequences in total; less than 15% of them show up just once. The ten largest clonotypes hold over 40% of the sample.

The germline V gene (reference sequence) sets CDR1 to GTSNPN and CDR2 to SVGIG. The CDR3 starts with the cysteine, ends with the phenylalanine, and has 14 residues. Solely the CDR3 DNA is kept, with 42 bases framed from the first base. V is cut back by 8 bases and J by 0 bases, with 6 bases in the junction unmatched. This receptor was taken from a male donor with early-stage non-small cell lung cancer. This chain is built from TRBV30 and TRBJ2-7, with 11 bases matching TRBD2. Material: PBMCs, obtained at surgery. Here the CDR3 is given as CAGKLAGASYEQYF. The nucleotides are TGTGCCGGCAAACTAGCGGGAGCCTCCTACGAGCAGTACTTC.